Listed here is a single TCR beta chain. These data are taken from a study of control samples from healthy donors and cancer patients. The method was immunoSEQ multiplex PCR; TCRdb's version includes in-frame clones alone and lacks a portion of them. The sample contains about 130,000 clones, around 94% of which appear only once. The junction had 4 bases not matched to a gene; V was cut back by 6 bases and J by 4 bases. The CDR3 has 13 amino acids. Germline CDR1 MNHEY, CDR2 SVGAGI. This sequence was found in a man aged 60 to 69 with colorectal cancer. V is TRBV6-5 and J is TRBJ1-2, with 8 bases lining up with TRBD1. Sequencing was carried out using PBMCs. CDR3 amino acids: CASSRTGTYGYTF. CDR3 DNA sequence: TGTGCCAGCAGCCGGACAGGGACCTATGGCTACACCTTC.